This T cell receptor beta chain was profiled in a study of cytomegalovirus exposure and HLA in healthy donors (dated by TCRdb to between 2016 and 2019). Some background on the complete study: An earlier analysis of more than 550 of the donors reported approximately 300 Gb of sequence data and 90 million to 120 million unique TCR beta sequences obtained from approximately 180 million T cells. An early release that covered about 640 HLA-typed donors contained approximately 300 gigabases of sequencing data and about 93 million unique TCR sequences. Among the roughly 400 genotyped donors, around 79% belonged to the genetic ancestry cluster associated with self-reported Caucasian donors. The study aimed to test whether signatures of past pathogen exposure could be identified by cataloging public T cell receptors. The T cell repertoires of about 700 subjects were profiled by immunosequencing and related to cytomegalovirus serostatus. A separate validation cohort of roughly 110 different subjects was used in addition to the roughly 720-subject first cohort. High-throughput TCR immunosequencing, statistical association of individual TCRs with disease status, and machine learning were combined to predict cytomegalovirus infection status. In a later analysis, previously published TCR beta repertoires from roughly 710 donors were re-analyzed and high-resolution HLA genotyping was added so that TCR occurrence patterns could be studied. Rather than drawing on any new phenotypic data, the later analysis identified candidate immune exposures from TCR beta sequences and the way those sequences occurred across donors. To decide whether each TCR beta V gene segment behaved as functional or pseudogenic, an earlier analysis of approximately 600 of the donors relied on high-throughput TCR beta sequencing. Donor age, sex, ethnicity and CMV serostatus were compiled alongside the repertoire data. Genome-wide SNP genotypes for about three fifths of the roughly 670 donors were used in a later genetic analysis, which treated that subset as a discovery cohort. Every discovery cohort repertoire had been produced on one sequencing platform. Both class I and class II loci were covered by HLA typing, at four-digit resolution. Typing coverage differed by locus: A, B, C, DRB1 and DQB1 were typed in roughly 620-630 donors, DQA1 in 522, DPA1 in nearly 610, and DPB1 in roughly 450. Because of strong linkage in the cohort, five DR-DQ haplotypes were treated as single units for association and clustering. Across 300 to 400 genotyped donors of the cohort, an average of roughly 200,000 unique TCR beta nucleotide sequences per donor were sequenced, and roughly 20% of those sequences were non-productive.

What the research found in general, with its limitations: A later analysis found that most CMV-associated TCR beta chains appeared HLA-restricted, with HLA associations seemingly driven largely by CMV exposure. For the cohort, immune exposure information was limited to CMV serostatus. Because some donors lacked HLA typing at each locus, the association tests relied only on the typed subset. A cluster of highly shared sequence variants was judged likely to represent a technical artifact of the sequencing pipeline. In a later analysis, several top co-occurrence clusters were reported to appear linked to parvovirus B19, influenza, CMV and Epstein-Barr virus. Across donors, most TCR sequences were observed very rarely, whereas some public TCRs were present in many individuals. Because counts were too low, 15 to 20 rarely observed V segments, including chromosome 9 orphons, were excluded from the earlier analysis of some 540 of the donors. When HLA alleles, especially DR and DQ, strongly co-occurred, TCR associations were difficult to assign to individual alleles. The 87-base-pair reads could not distinguish some IMGT-functional V segments, including TRBV6-2 and TRBV6-3, so those segments were excluded. A further reported finding was that TCR beta sequences accurately predicted the HLA-A and HLA-B alleles for most subjects in the first cohort. In this cohort, only TCR beta chains were sequenced, and detectable features were limited by the absence of alpha or paired-chain data. A later genetic analysis reported fewer N-insertions in productive TCRs among donors in an Asian-associated ancestry cluster than the roughly 620-donor mean. A later analysis found that TCR association rates varied across HLA loci, with DRB1 alleles showing the most associated TCRs and HLA-C alleles the fewest. Broadly in line with IMGT annotations, most TCR beta V segments showed up in productive rearrangements about 90% or about 30% of the time in an earlier analysis of 587 of the donors. In a later analysis, some 18,000 TCR beta sequences were associated with specific HLA alleles at a false discovery rate of 0.05. The authors suggested that the approach could potentially be extended to other disease states and immunological phenotypes. Linkage disequilibrium might explain the correlated functional status among segregating V segments, but an unknown experimental factor could not be excluded. In a later analysis, HLA-associated TCR beta chains were found to be more clonally expanded and to have lower generation probabilities than equally common non-associated chains. A few of the identified cytomegalovirus-associated TCR beta chains were confirmed in vitro to be specific for cytomegalovirus antigens. In the study, about 150 TCR beta chains were listed as associated with cytomegalovirus. The classifier was reported to diagnose cytomegalovirus status with high specificity and sensitivity in both the original cohort and the validation cohort. In a later genetic analysis, a missense DCLRE1C variant was associated with V-gene and J-gene trimming of TCR beta chains, and the association was replicated in an independent cohort. Presence/absence analyses assumed roughly uniform sequencing depth across donors, an assumption that may not hold.

Regarding this clone: Its binding antigen is unknown. The sample holds no much larger clone one base away, and base qualities are not on file.

Library preparation employed the immunoSEQ multiplex PCR assay. The multiplex PCR relied on a mix of 60 forward primers for TCR Vbeta segments and 13 reverse primers for TCR Jbeta segments. Amplification of the CDR3 region of rearranged TCR beta genes was performed with a multiplex PCR assay on genomic DNA. On the Illumina HiSeq System, the amplified TCR beta libraries were sequenced as 87-base-pair reads. The paper's processing steps were these. In a later analysis, approximately 74 million unique TCR beta chains were counted across the roughly 610 repertoires, and roughly 11 million of these chains were shared by at least two donors. A nearest-neighbor algorithm error-corrected the raw reads and collapsed the reads into unique sequences, merging closely related sequences to remove PCR and sequencing errors. To assign V, D and J gene segments, CDR3 sequences were aligned to IMGT reference sequences. Each retained sequence needed at least a six-nucleotide match to both a V gene segment and a J gene segment. Rearrangements were classified as productive when the CDR3 lacked stop codons and remained in frame with V and J, and all other rearrangements were classified as non-productive. CDR3 was defined by IMGT convention, running from the second conserved V-encoded cysteine to the conserved J-encoded phenylalanine. In an earlier analysis of around 640 of the donors, sequences lacking an unambiguous match to a single V gene segment were excluded. In an earlier analysis of 587 of the donors, V segments were called functional above 56.7% productive rearrangements and were called segregating when the between-donor standard deviation exceeded 5%. To diagnose cytomegalovirus status from the catalog of TCR beta chain sequences, a statistical classification framework was built. V and J gene assignment, in a later analysis, came from comparing TCR nucleotide sequences with IMGT/GENE-DB human TR gene sequences. The TCRdist pipeline was used in a later analysis to assign CDR3 sequences and most-parsimonious VDJ recombination scenarios. In a later analysis, each TCR beta chain was defined by its CDR3 amino acid sequence together with its V-gene family, and reads lacking a unique V-gene family were excluded. As a way to deal with suspected cross-contamination and a sequencing artifact, a later analysis dropped 592 nucleotide sequences that were highly shared and had low generation probability. A later analysis calculated a clonal expansion index for each public chain from normalized within-repertoire ranks of inferred template counts. A later analysis computed generation probabilities with a VDJ recombination model fitted to out-of-frame rearrangements, and checked the results against IGoR. In a later analysis, TCR-TCR, TCR-HLA and TCR-CMV co-occurrence was scored with hypergeometric tests, and a repertoire-size bias correction was applied to TCR pairs. In a later analysis, false discovery rates were estimated by permuting HLA or CMV assignments 20 times. A later analysis grouped co-occurring TCRs with DBSCAN, adding TCRdist sequence similarity when clustering within HLA-allele-positive subsets. Co-occurrence clustering excluded repertoires with fewer than 30,000 or more than 120,000 public chains, plus five with anomalous nucleotide sharing. Held by TCRdb, this immuneACCESS table contains in-frame sequences only and omits some clones. Under half of the omission traces to an unresolved V gene where checked; the cause of the rest is unknown. The D gene and trimming were derived from the DNA, and the V and J assignments and clone size from that table. For this sample there are around 150,000 clones; around 83% appear just once. Together, the top ten hold about 2% of the sample.

V is reduced by 3 bases and J by 4 bases, leaving a spacing of 12 bases between them. Taken from cysteine to phenylalanine, the CDR3 has 14 residues. The DNA shown is the 42-base CDR3, in frame from base 1. Based on the germline V gene (reference sequence), the CDR1 and CDR2 sequences are LNHDA and SQIVND. In total, around 600 healthy bone marrow donors made up the cohort. At the time of sampling, every cohort member was nominally healthy, though immune exposures that went unrecorded were likely present. The donor tested CMV seropositive and was one of the 289 seropositive cohort members. Every donor gave a peripheral blood sample, and the peripheral blood mononuclear cells from that sample were used for TCR beta sequencing. The Qiagen DNeasy Blood Extraction Kit was used to extract genomic DNA from the blood cell samples.

The TCR sequence derives from a man between 18 and 29 years old in good health and CMV-seropositive. Sequencing was carried out using PBMCs. This sequence uses TRBV19 and TRBJ1-2; the D gene is not confidently resolved. The sequenced DNA is TGTGCCAGTAGTATCTATCCTTTTGGCTATGGCTACACCTTC. This codes for CASSIYPFGYGYTF.